These T cell receptor beta chains were read from a single sample in a study of CD8 T cells in ankylosing spondylitis. TCRdb analysed the 5' RACE reads with MiXCR anew, one entry per CDR3 protein. The sample holds around 450,000 distinct CDR3 sequences, roughly 26% seen once. What was sequenced was blood, either unsorted or a sorted T cell fraction (not recorded which). The receptors here all came from a male donor with ankylosing spondylitis. The CDR3 runs from the conserved cysteine through the conserved F or W. The order of the fields is CDR3 protein, J gene, V gene.

CDR3 protein: CASSTRQGRGNIQYF
J gene: TRBJ2-4
V gene: TRBV7-2

CDR3 protein: CASSRLTTFSDTQYF
J gene: TRBJ2-3
V gene: TRBV2

CDR3 protein: CSALPQGKYNEQFF
J gene: TRBJ2-1
V gene: TRBV20-1

CDR3 protein: CSARALGQGRQPQHF
J gene: TRBJ1-5
V gene: TRBV20-1

CDR3 protein: CATTGGPSSYNEQFF
J gene: TRBJ2-1
V gene: TRBV24-1

CDR3 protein: CSASMENEKLFF
J gene: TRBJ1-4
V gene: TRBV20-1

CDR3 protein: CASSLVHQETQYF
J gene: TRBJ2-5
V gene: TRBV5-6

CDR3 protein: CATSGDRPYEQYF
J gene: TRBJ2-7
V gene: TRBV24-1

CDR3 protein: CSARGVREALMDF
J gene: TRBJ2-7
V gene: TRBV20-1

CDR3 protein: CSAPQIGQGSVGYTF
J gene: TRBJ1-2
V gene: TRBV20-1

CDR3 protein: CASSEALGRTEAFF
J gene: TRBJ1-1
V gene: TRBV6-1

CDR3 protein: CASSQGTTGGLYGYTF
J gene: TRBJ1-2
V gene: TRBV4-1

CDR3 protein: CASSESLVGNTEAFF
J gene: TRBJ1-1
V gene: TRBV25-1

CDR3 protein: CSAGGGRETEAFF
J gene: TRBJ1-1
V gene: TRBV20-1

CDR3 protein: CASSLLAGGGETQYF
J gene: TRBJ2-5
V gene: TRBV7-9

CDR3 protein: CSVPGLAGNEQYF
J gene: TRBJ2-7
V gene: TRBV29-1

CDR3 protein: CASSVVGDQETQYF
J gene: TRBJ2-5
V gene: TRBV9

CDR3 protein: CASSLTGEAFF
J gene: TRBJ1-1
V gene: TRBV12-3/TRBV12-4

CDR3 protein: CASSISGRGGLSEQFF
J gene: TRBJ2-1
V gene: TRBV10-2

CDR3 protein: CSARDGGRETVNEQFF
J gene: TRBJ2-1
V gene: TRBV20-1

CDR3 protein: CASSLDPGTPNTGELFF
J gene: TRBJ2-2
V gene: TRBV11-2

CDR3 protein: CASSLDNRGGYTF
J gene: TRBJ1-2
V gene: TRBV12-3/TRBV12-4

CDR3 protein: CSAMTVLNYGYTF
J gene: TRBJ1-2
V gene: TRBV20-1

CDR3 protein: CASSRQGPNSPLHF
J gene: TRBJ1-6
V gene: TRBV18

CDR3 protein: CASSPRGGRETYEQYF
J gene: TRBJ2-7
V gene: TRBV7-8

CDR3 protein: CASTEQRDEQFF
J gene: TRBJ2-1
V gene: TRBV2

CDR3 protein: CASSLGVIGTEAFF
J gene: TRBJ1-1
V gene: TRBV11-2

CDR3 protein: CASSQEEGPSWTQYF
J gene: TRBJ2-5
V gene: TRBV4-1

CDR3 protein: CASSLQGSTDTQYF
J gene: TRBJ2-3
V gene: TRBV11-2

CDR3 protein: CASSPRWGISNYGYTF
J gene: TRBJ1-2
V gene: TRBV7-2

CDR3 protein: CASTLGIRDTEAFF
J gene: TRBJ1-1
V gene: TRBV6-1

CDR3 protein: CASSDDRAPDTQYF
J gene: TRBJ2-3
V gene: TRBV2

CDR3 protein: CASSSPLRGDIQYF
J gene: TRBJ2-4
V gene: TRBV7-9

CDR3 protein: CASSARAPRGYTF
J gene: TRBJ1-2
V gene: TRBV5-1

CDR3 protein: CASSPGPNYQETQYF
J gene: TRBJ2-5
V gene: TRBV5-1